Sequencing of this TCR beta chain was carried out in a study of blood T cell repertoires in COVID-19. Study details: Samples taken during acute and convalescent COVID-19 were collected in the United States, Italy and Spain.

Original processing methods: Counts of nucleated cells, estimated from reference gene primer amplification, were obtained. The method was immunoSEQ multiplex PCR; TCRdb's version includes in-frame clones alone and lacks a portion of them. V and J calls and clone size are as listed in that table; D and trimming were resolved from the DNA. Among about 130,000 clones listed, about 80% were seen once. V shed 7 bases, J shed 4 bases, and the junction held 10 bases outside the gene matches. Germline V CDR1 and CDR2: LGHDT, YNNKEL (reference sequence). This CDR3 is built from 17 residues. The chain employs TRBV3-1 (or the pseudogene TRBV3-2) and TRBJ2-2; 12 bases are shared with TRBD1. The clonotype was recovered from a woman in her 50s with acute or convalescent COVID-19. The sample taken for sequencing was peripheral blood. The CDR3 reads CASTGRDRGPSTGELFF. Written as DNA, the CDR3 is TGTGCCAGCACGGGGAGGGACAGGGGGCCGTCCACCGGGGAGCTGTTTTTT.